The sequence of this T cell receptor beta chain was determined in a study of tumor-infiltrating lymphocytes in primary liver carcinoma. Starting from approximately 470 ng of total RNA, TCR beta cDNA was produced with a primer in the constant region. Modified slightly, ARM-PCR produced TCR beta libraries over three nested multiplex PCR rounds. Amplification in the first two PCR rounds was performed using TRBV1-TRBV30 forward primers and a C-beta reverse primer for around 9 cycles each. TCRdb redid the calling of the multiplex PCR reads with MiXCR, one entry per CDR3 protein. Of approximately 190,000 distinct CDR3 sequences in the sample, approximately 80% are singletons; the top ten hold around a sixth. Unsorted bulk tissue, 20-30 mg of it, served as the source for co-extraction of RNA and DNA. With respect to this clonotype: The junction does not match germline at one end; this may be a read error.

Germline CDR1 SGHNT, CDR2 YYREEE (reference sequence). The CDR3 loop spans 15 amino acids. The rearrangement links TRBV5-4 to TRBJ2-7, with D possibly being TRBD1 (6 bases). Sequenced material: tumor tissue from primary liver carcinoma. This TCR derives from a middle-aged man with primary liver carcinoma and hepatitis B virus infection. CDR3 in amino acids: CVSSSTGTRINEQYF. Here the CDR3 DNA reads TGTGTCAGCAGCTCAACCGGGACAAGGATCAACGAGCAGTACTTC.